Sequencing of this TCR beta chain was carried out in a study of T-cell memory formation after mild COVID-19. Constant-segment primers and 5'RACE yielded cDNA libraries for TCR alpha and TCR beta, each carrying sample barcodes and UMIs. In TCRdb, the 5' RACE reads were re-called with MiXCR into one record per CDR3 protein. The sample lists around 80,000 distinct CDR3 sequences, about 15% occurring once. The germline V gene encodes CDR1 MGHDK and CDR2 SYGVNS. This CDR3 contains 13 residues. The V and J ends lost 5 bases and 8 bases, in that order; junction bases with no gene match: 5. This chain links TRBV25-1 with TRBJ1-2; TRBD1 matches 10 bases. The specimen sequenced was PBMCs or a T cell subset sorted from them (not recorded which). This receptor was identified in an adult woman who had mild COVID-19 (a few samples of this study predate the infection). Cell type and time point are not known. The CDR3 here is CASSFGTGEGYTF. The CDR3, as DNA: TGTGCCAGCAGTTTCGGGACAGGGGAGGGCTACACCTTC.